This passage covers 21 T cell receptor beta chains from one sample sequenced in a study of T cell responses to AZD1222 COVID-19 vaccine. The protocol was immunoSEQ multiplex PCR, while the TCRdb copy is restricted to in-frame clones and leaves out a portion. The sample includes roughly 120,000 clones, roughly 88% of them seen just once. Source: peripheral blood, taken on day 0 of AZD1222 vaccination. The receptors were sampled from an adult in good health.

The J gene is TRBJ2-5, the V gene TRBV11-2; D uncertain. Trimming took off 3 bases at V and 4 bases at J, with 12 bases between the two ends. The CDR3 runs 14 residues. Germline values: CDR1 SGHAT, CDR2 FQNNGV. DNA of the CDR3: TGTGCCAGCAGCTTTACGACCGGTCCAGAGACCCAGTACTTC. Its translation: CASSFTTGPETQYF.

V usage is TRBV30 and J usage is TRBJ1-2; D ambiguous. The V end was cut by 0 bases, the J end by 8 bases, with 13 bases between. The CDR3 contains 13 residues. Per the germline V gene, CDR1 is GTSNPN and CDR2 is SVGIG (reference sequence). The CDR3 sequence: CAWSVQGSIGYTF. The CDR3 bases are TGTGCCTGGAGTGTACAAGGGAGTATAGGCTACACCTTC.

This clone was counted once. The V call is TRBV5-4, the J call TRBJ1-2, with D unclear. Looked up from germline, CDR1 is SGHNT and CDR2 is YYREEE (reference sequence). V lost 0 bases to trimming and J lost 0 bases, with 3 bases between them. The CDR3 is made up of 13 amino acids. CDR3 amino acids: CASSLGANYGYTF. The CDR3 bases are TGTGCCAGCAGCTTGGGGGCTAACTATGGCTACACCTTC.

This clone has more than one count but fewer than ten. V gene TRBV7-8 combines with J gene TRBJ1-1; D remains ambiguous. The germline V gene has CDR1 SGHVS and CDR2 FQNEAQ. V lost 6 bases, J lost 5 bases, and 7 bases lay in between. The CDR3 sequence is 11 residues long. DNA of the CDR3: TGTGCCAGCAGTTTTGATACTGAAGCTTTCTTT. Its translation is CASSFDTEAFF. Variable domain in full (rest from reference TRBV7-8 and TRBJ1-1): GAGVSQSPRYKVAKRGQDVALRCDPISGHVSLFWYQQALGQGPEFLTYFQNEAQLDKSGLPSDRFFAERPEGSVSTLKIQRTQQEDSAVYLCASSFDTEAFFGQGTRLTVV.

The J gene is TRBJ1-1, the V gene TRBV6-2 or TRBV6-3; D gene uncertain. From germline, CDR1 is MNHEY and CDR2 SVGEGT. This CDR3 contains 12 residues. V was trimmed by 1 base and J by 3 bases, leaving 3 bases between them. The chain's CDR3 is CASSYFDTEAFF. CDR3 bases: TGTGCCAGCAGTTACTTTGACACTGAAGCTTTCTTT.

The CDR3 nucleotides read TGTGCCAGCAGCCTCGTCGGGAGGGGGGCCCTAATACATCAAGAGACCCAGTACTTC. This encodes CASSLVGRGALIHQETQYF. The chain joins TRBV5-4 to TRBJ2-5, with TRBD2 identical over 8 bases. This CDR3 is built from 19 residues. Germline CDR1 reads SGHNT; CDR2 reads YYREEE (reference sequence). J gave up 2 bases and V 4 bases, and 19 bases lay outside the gene matches.

This clone was counted only a few times. This chain links TRBV21-1 with TRBJ1-5. TRBV21-1 is a documented pseudogene. The CDR3 has 14 amino acids. The DNA of the CDR3 is TGTGCCAGCAGCAAAGCTCGGGGTAGGCAGCCCCAGCATTTT. It specifies CASSKARGRQPQHF.

This chain connects TRBV7-7 to TRBJ2-1; D gene uncertain. The germline gives CDR1 SSHAT, CDR2 FNYEAQ (reference sequence). The V gene lost 1 base and the J gene lost 5 bases, with 12 bases spanning the gap. CDR3 length equals 15 residues. CDR3 residues: CASSLGTEPNNEQFF. The CDR3 region has the DNA TGTGCCAGCAGCTTAGGGACGGAACCTAACAATGAGCAGTTCTTC.

This rearrangement joins TRBV4-3 to TRBJ2-1; D gene unclear. With 3 bases removed from V and 1 base from J, the gap between germline ends came to 22 bases. Germline V gene lookup returns CDR1 LGHNA and CDR2 YSLEER. The CDR3 sequence is 19 residues long. Written as DNA, the CDR3 is TGCGCCAGCAGCCAGGCGAATATGGTGTGGGCTCGGTCCTACAATGAGCAGTTCTTC. This codes for CASSQANMVWARSYNEQFF.

The rearrangement joins TRBV7-6 to TRBJ2-3, with 8 bases that match TRBD1. The germline V gene has CDR1 SGHVS and CDR2 FNYEAQ. J gave up 0 bases and V 2 bases, and 1 base lay outside the gene matches. The length of the CDR3 is 15 residues. The CDR3 sequence is CASSLRTGSTDTQYF. The CDR3, as DNA: TGTGCCAGCAGCTTACGGACAGGGAGCACAGATACGCAGTATTTT. Together with reference TRBV7-6 and TRBJ2-3, the CDR3 gives the full variable domain: GAGVSQSPRYKVTKRGQDVALRCDPISGHVSLYWYRQALGQGPEFLTYFNYEAQQDKSGLPNDRFSAERPEGSISTLTIQRTEQRDSAMYRCASSLRTGSTDTQYFGPGTRLTVL.

This chain joins TRBV9 and TRBJ1-2; D gene unclear. Trimming took off 4 bases at V and 4 bases at J, with 8 bases between the two ends. There are 12 residues in the CDR3. Germline loops: CDR1 SGDLS, CDR2 YYNGEE. CDR3 amino acids: CASSTETYGYTF. DNA of the CDR3: TGTGCCAGCAGCACCGAGACCTATGGCTACACCTTC.

The chain recombines TRBV7-2 with TRBJ1-5; D not certain. From germline, CDR1 is SGHTA and CDR2 FQGNSA. This CDR3 contains 15 residues. Trimming shortened V by 4 bases and J by 5 bases, and 15 bases separated the two germline ends. The CDR3 reads CASSSVGQVDQPQHF. The CDR3 DNA is TGTGCCAGCAGCTCGGTCGGGCAGGTTGATCAGCCCCAGCATTTT.

The CDR3 bases are TGTGCCAGCAGCTCTGGGACAGGGGTCACCGGGGAGCTGTTTTTT. Translated, it gives CASSSGTGVTGELFF. The V and J genes are TRBV7-9 and TRBJ2-2; 10 positions match TRBD1. This CDR3 has 15 residues. From germline, CDR1 is SEHNR and CDR2 FQNEAQ (reference sequence). With V trimmed by 4 bases and J by 4 bases, 3 bases remained unmatched. Combining the CDR3 with reference TRBV7-9 and TRBJ2-2 gives the whole variable domain DTGVSQNPRHKITKRGQNVTFRCDPISEHNRLYWYRQTLGQGPEFLTYFQNEAQLEKSRLLSDRFSAERPKGSFSTLEIQRTEQGDSAMYLCASSSGTGVTGELFFGEGSRLTVL.

The chain employs TRBV19 and TRBJ1-6; tentative D call: TRBD1 (6 bases). This CDR3 comprises 17 residues. Per germline, CDR1 LNHDA and CDR2 SQIVND (reference sequence). The V and J ends lost 0 bases and 6 bases respectively, with 15 bases between them. This CDR3 reads CASSIEAQGASNSPLHF. CDR3 DNA sequence: TGTGCCAGTAGTATAGAGGCACAGGGCGCCAGTAATTCACCCCTCCACTTT.

A single count supports this clone. This sequence joins TRBV9 and TRBJ2-7; 7 bases match TRBD2. Unmatched junction bases numbered 9, after V lost 4 bases and J lost 2 bases. CDR1 is SGDLS and CDR2 is YYNGEE in the germline V gene. CDR3 length: 15 residues. The CDR3 DNA is TGTGCCAGCAGCCCTTCGGCGGGGGAAACCTACGAGCAGTACTTC. This translates into CASSPSAGETYEQYF.

The J gene is TRBJ1-1, the V gene TRBV7-9; 7 nucleotides align to TRBD1. This CDR3 contains 14 residues. With V trimmed by 4 bases and J by 5 bases, 7 bases remained unmatched. Germline loops: CDR1 SEHNR, CDR2 FQNEAQ (reference sequence). The CDR3 nucleotides read TGTGCCAGCAGCTCAACGACAGGGCAAACTGAAGCTTTCTTT. It translates to CASSSTTGQTEAFF.

V is TRBV2 and J is TRBJ1-1, with D uncertain. The CDR3 has 13 residues. Trimming shortened V by 1 base and J by 1 base, and 4 bases separated the two germline ends. The germline V gene has CDR1 SNHLY and CDR2 FYNNEI. The CDR3 nucleotides read TGTGCCAGCAGTGAAGAAAGGAACACTGAAGCTTTCTTT. This translates into CASSEERNTEAFF.

The chain recombines TRBV7-2 with TRBJ2-7; weak D call: TRBD2 (6 bases). Trimming took 7 bases from V and 2 from J, leaving 21 bases between them. This CDR3 comprises 16 residues. Germline loops: CDR1 SGHTA, CDR2 FQGNSA. CDR3 nucleotide sequence: TGTGCCAGCACCTTGGTAGCCACTAGCCCAGCCTACGAGCAGTACTTC. Amino acids: CASTLVATSPAYEQYF.

The chain employs TRBV23-1 and TRBJ1-5; the D is unclear. Being an ORF, TRBV23-1 has a function that is uncertain. This CDR3 has 16 residues. V lost 0 bases and J 4 bases, leaving 13 bases between the germline ends. The CDR3 spells CASSQSPLARNQPQHF. CDR3 DNA: TGCGCCAGCAGTCAATCTCCCCTGGCCCGGAATCAGCCCCAGCATTTT.

A few counts support this clone. CDR3 DNA: TGTGCCAGCAGCTTTAGGGGTGGCACCTACGAGCAGTACTTC. The encoded protein is CASSFRGGTYEQYF. The chain uses TRBV5-4 and TRBJ2-7; possibly TRBD1 for D (5 bases). The CDR3 covers 14 residues. Germline V gene sequence: CDR1 SGHNT, CDR2 YYREEE (reference sequence). Trimming left V 2 bases short and J 2 bases short, with 11 bases between.

The V and J genes are TRBV11-2 and TRBJ1-1, with D possibly being TRBD1 (5 bases). Trimming removed 1 base from V and 3 bases from J, with 9 bases in between. In germline, CDR1 is SGHAT, CDR2 FQNNGV. This CDR3 has 14 amino acids. The CDR3 DNA reads TGTGCCAGCAGCTTAGGGGTGACAGACACTGAAGCTTTCTTT. Protein: CASSLGVTDTEAFF.